This T cell receptor beta chain was recovered during a study of CD8+CD57+ T cells in acquired aplastic anemia. The CDR3 extends over 13 amino acids. Germline CDR1 reads SGHTA; CDR2 reads FQGNSA. V lost 6 bases, J lost 8 bases, and 13 bases lay in between. This clonotype came up a few times. Sequenced patients had shown CD8+CD57+ cell expansion by flow cytometry. Template material for TCR beta VDJ and CDR3 profiling consisted of genomic DNA. TCRdb itself ran the reads through MiXCR, one entry per CDR3 protein. The sample holds roughly 250,000 distinct CDR3 sequences, less than 85% seen once. The chain recombines TRBV7-2 with TRBJ1-4; no reliable D call. Sequenced: sorted CD4+, CD8+, or CD8+CD57+ T cells (not recorded which) from PBMCs. The source of this sequence is a human donor with aplastic anemia. The CDR3 coding sequence is TGTGCCAGCAGTTTCGGAGGACGCGAAAAACTGTTTTTT. Protein sequence: CASSFGGREKLFF.